Listed here are 13 T cell receptor beta chains from one sample, sequenced in a study of control samples from healthy donors and cancer patients. Clones were sequenced by immunoSEQ multiplex PCR, and TCRdb holds only the in-frame ones, with some missing. The sample records 100,000 to 150,000 clones, 92% being singletons. Sequenced input: blood. These receptors were taken from a woman between 45 and 65 years old in good health.

The rearrangement links TRBV30 to TRBJ1-6; D possibly corresponds to TRBD1 (5 bases). The CDR3 runs 14 residues. The germline V gene has CDR1 GTSNPN and CDR2 SVGIG (reference sequence). Trimming took 8 bases from V and 7 from J, leaving 18 bases between them. CDR3 loop: CAGTYSVGNSPLHF. Here the CDR3 DNA reads TGTGCCGGGACTTATTCGGTCGGCAATTCACCCCTCCACTTT.

This chain uses TRBV6-5 with TRBJ1-5; no firm D call. The CDR3 is made up of 12 amino acids. CDR1 and CDR2 (germline): MNHEY, SVGAGI. V lost 5 bases, J lost 9 bases, and 11 bases lay in between. The CDR3 nucleotides read TGTGCCAGCAGTCCCATATCGGGGCCCCAGCATTTT. This encodes CASSPISGPQHF.

This rearrangement joins TRBV6-1 to TRBJ1-5; no definite D call. From germline, CDR1 is MNHNS and CDR2 SASEGT. Trimming cost V 0 bases and J 6 bases, with 12 bases left between them. The CDR3 is 15 residues long. CDR3 region: CASSEASRTGQPQHF. The CDR3 nucleotides are TGTGCCAGCAGTGAAGCCTCCCGGACGGGTCAGCCCCAGCATTTT.

The chain links TRBV6-5 to TRBJ1-5, with TRBD1 matching over 8 bases. Germline loops: CDR1 MNHEY, CDR2 SVGAGI. V gave up 5 bases and J gave up 1 base; unmatched junction bases: 1. The CDR3 runs to 14 residues. CDR3: CASSRQGSNQPQHF. The DNA of the CDR3 is TGTGCCAGCAGTAGACAGGGGAGCAATCAGCCCCAGCATTTT.

On this clone itself: The junction departs from germline at one end; a sequencing error may be responsible. This chain uses TRBV28 with TRBJ2-5; D call uncertain. The CDR3 extends over 14 amino acids. Germline CDR1 is MDHEN and CDR2 is SYDVKM. CDR3 sequence: CASSSPYGQEAQYF. CDR3 bases: TGTGCCAGCAGTTCCCCCTACGGGCAAGAGGCCCAGTACTTC.

V usage is TRBV18 and J usage is TRBJ2-7; 15 nucleotides agree with TRBD2. From germline, CDR1 is KGHSH and CDR2 LQKENI. V was clipped by 4 bases and J by 7 bases; unmatched bases: 8. CDR3 size: 16 residues. In nucleotides, the CDR3 is TGTGCCAGCTCACAGCCGGGACTAGCGGGAGGCTATGAGCAGTACTTC. Residues: CASSQPGLAGGYEQYF.

This rearrangement joins TRBV18 to TRBJ1-4; D perhaps matches TRBD1 (5 bases). The CDR3 runs 15 residues. Germline V gives CDR1 KGHSH, CDR2 LQKENI. Trimming left V 2 bases short and J 1 base short, with 8 bases between. CDR3 bases: TGTGCCAGCTCACCATCCCAGGGAACTAATGAAAAACTGTTTTTT. Protein sequence: CASSPSQGTNEKLFF.

This clone was observed once. The chain combines TRBV10-1 with TRBJ2-1, with 14 bases fitting TRBD2. The germline V gene has CDR1 WNHNN and CDR2 SYGVQD (reference sequence). Trimming took 3 bases from V and 1 from J; bases not matched to a gene: 8. CDR3 length equals 19 residues. The CDR3 DNA sequence: TGCGCCAGCAGTGACCCAACGACTAGCGGGGGGGCTTCCTACAATGAGCAGTTCTTC. This encodes CASSDPTTSGGASYNEQFF.

The chain combines TRBV27 with TRBJ2-7; a weak D match, TRBD2 (5 bases). This CDR3 is 15 amino acids long. Between the trimmed V and J ends, which lost 6 bases and 1 base, there was a span of 16 bases. Per the germline V gene, CDR1 is MNHEY and CDR2 is SMNVEV (reference sequence). CDR3 sequence reads: CASRVPSSGSYEQYF. The CDR3 DNA follows: TGTGCCAGCAGGGTACCCTCGAGCGGTTCCTACGAGCAGTACTTC.

The chain combines TRBV6-5 with TRBJ2-2; D call uncertain. The CDR3 loop spans 15 amino acids. V shed 0 bases and J shed 6 bases, with 11 bases lying between them. The germline CDR1 and CDR2 sequences are MNHEY and SVGAGI. CDR3 region: CASSYSKAAPGELFF. The CDR3, as DNA: TGTGCCAGCAGTTACTCGAAGGCCGCACCCGGGGAGCTGTTTTTT.

This chain connects TRBV5-8 to TRBJ2-1; D is perhaps TRBD2 (7 bases). Germline V CDR1 and CDR2: SGHTS, YDEGEE. Trimming took off 0 bases at V and 7 bases at J, with 14 bases between the two ends. The CDR3 is 15 residues long. CDR3 sequence reads: CASSLEGEGANEQFF. CDR3 bases: TGTGCCAGCAGCTTGGAGGGGGAGGGCGCGAATGAGCAGTTCTTC.

This chain links TRBV11-2 with TRBJ2-1; 10 bases agree with TRBD2. The CDR3 is 15 residues long. Germline CDR1 SGHAT, CDR2 FQNNGV. Trimming took 5 bases from V and 3 from J; bases not matched to a gene: 4. The DNA for the CDR3 is TGTGCCAGCAGCCCGGCTAGCGGGAGCTACAATGAGCAGTTCTTC. It encodes CASSPASGSYNEQFF.

V usage is TRBV19 and J usage is TRBJ1-1, with D unresolved. Germline V gene sequence: CDR1 LNHDA, CDR2 SQIVND (reference sequence). The CDR3 runs to 12 residues. Deletions cut 9 bases from V and 5 bases from J, with 13 bases between. CDR3 DNA: TGTGCCAGCCGACGGACGCGAACTGAAGCTTTCTTT. Translated: CASRRTRTEAFF.